This TCR beta chain was retrieved from a study of T cell responses to AZD1222 COVID-19 vaccine. Broader study findings: Females outnumbered males among donors, who were mostly white British; clonal diversity was possibly underestimated. Seropositive AZD1222 recipients at baseline numbered only 6 or 7.

The assay was immunoSEQ multiplex PCR, and TCRdb's table has in-frame clones only and misses some. The sample consists of roughly 150,000 clones, 80% to 95% of them appearing once. The germline gives CDR1 MNHEY, CDR2 SVGAGI. The CDR3 loop spans 12 amino acids. V dropped 7 bases and J dropped 2 bases, with 7 bases sitting between them. On this clone: Its antigen is not known.

The chain employs TRBV6-5 and TRBJ2-3; no clear D gene. The clonotype was recovered from an adult who received the AZD1222 COVID-19 vaccine. The starting material was peripheral blood, obtained 28 days after the second AZD1222 dose. In nucleotides, the CDR3 is TGTGCCAGCACCCTAGACACAGATACGCAGTATTTT. Translated: CASTLDTDTQYF.